The sequence of this T cell receptor beta chain was determined in a study of ipilimumab plus nivolumab after autologous stem cell transplantation (dated by TCRdb to 2020 to 2023). Some background on the complete study: The median number of doses received by trial patients was about five for ipilimumab and 8 for nivolumab. Both primary refractory and relapsed disease were represented in the DLBCL cohort, where 18-month progression-free survival was 85.7% and 28.6%, respectively. Patients undergoing autologous transplant for high-risk diffuse large B cell lymphoma, mature T cell lymphoma, or multiple myeloma were enrolled in the trial. Around 40 patients made up the trial's intent-to-treat population.

Here is what the overall study found, with its caveats: Combined checkpoint inhibition as post-transplant consolidation was concluded by the authors to appear tolerable. The authors stated that profiles of the T cell receptor repertoire, regulatory T cell phenotype and gut microbiota provided a biologic rationale for studying this approach further.

CDR1 LGHNA and CDR2 YNFKEQ were looked up in the germline V gene. Cut back by 1 base and 7 bases, the V and J ends lie 11 bases apart. Including cysteine and phenylalanine, the CDR3 has 14 amino acids. The CDR3 DNA has 42 bases and is translated from base 1. The library was generated by the immunoSEQ multiplex PCR assay. Sourced from immuneACCESS, this table was stored by TCRdb with only in-frame sequences that have V and J called. A share of the clones is absent; for the studies checked, an unresolved V gene accounts for under half, and the remainder has no known explanation. This sample is represented by roughly 25,000 clones; about 86% of them were singletons. The top ten clones comprise around 5.2% of the sample. Starting 14 to 28 days after the autologous transplant, patients began checkpoint therapy, which included ipilimumab at 1 mg/kg intravenously on day 1 of selected weeks. Patients received nivolumab at 3 mg/kg intravenously on day 1 of weeks 1, 4, 7, 10, and every two weeks through week 26. Combined checkpoint inhibition with ipilimumab and nivolumab as consolidation after autologous stem cell transplantation was tested in a Phase Ib clinical trial.

On this clone itself: The specificity of this receptor is unknown. The input lacks base qualities; no much larger clone sits a single base away.

The chain uses TRBV4-2 and TRBJ2-1, with the D call perhaps TRBD1 or TRBD2, each one matching 5 bases. The sample was PBMCs, taken in a trial of ipilimumab plus nivolumab as post-transplant consolidation. The receptor comes from a male donor with diffuse large B-cell lymphoma. The nucleotide sequence reads TGTGCCAGCAGCCAAGCTGACAGAGGGAATGAGCAGTTCTTC. Its translation reads: CASSQADRGNEQFF.